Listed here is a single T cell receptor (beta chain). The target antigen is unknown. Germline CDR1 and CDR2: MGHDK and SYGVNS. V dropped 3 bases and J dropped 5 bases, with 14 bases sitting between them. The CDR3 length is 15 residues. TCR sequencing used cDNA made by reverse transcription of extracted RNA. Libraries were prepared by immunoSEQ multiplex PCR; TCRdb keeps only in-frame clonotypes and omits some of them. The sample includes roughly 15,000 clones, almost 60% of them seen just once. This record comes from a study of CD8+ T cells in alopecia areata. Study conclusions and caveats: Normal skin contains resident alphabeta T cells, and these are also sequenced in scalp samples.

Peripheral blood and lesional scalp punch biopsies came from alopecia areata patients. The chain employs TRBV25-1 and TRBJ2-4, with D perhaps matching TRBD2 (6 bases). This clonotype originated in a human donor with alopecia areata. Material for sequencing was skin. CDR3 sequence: CASSDPGLGENIQYF. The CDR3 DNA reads TGTGCCAGCAGTGATCCGGGACTTGGGGAAAACATTCAGTACTTC.